These 6 T cell receptor beta chains share one sample of origin, sequenced in a study of cytomegalovirus exposure and HLA in healthy donors (dated by TCRdb to 2016 to 2017). Library prep was done by the immunoSEQ multiplex PCR assay. The multiplex PCR relied on a mix of 60 forward primers for TCR Vbeta segments and 13 reverse primers for TCR Jbeta segments. This is the immuneACCESS table as TCRdb keeps it, with only in-frame sequences that have V and J called. A part of the clones is gone; compared with another copy, unresolved V genes explain less than half, and the rest is unexplained. The sample table shows 99,000 or so clones, and roughly 15% are seen once. Of the sample, roughly 0.8% falls within the top ten clones. Sample: PBMCs. The receptors originated from a female donor in good health and CMV-seronegative.

The gene calls are TRBV2 and TRBJ1-5; TRBD1 agrees at 8 bases. Germline values: CDR1 SNHLY, CDR2 FYNNEI. The V gene end was trimmed by 5 bases and the J gene end by 3 bases; junction bases not matched to a gene: 3. The length of the CDR3 is 14 residues. The CDR3 DNA reads TGTGCCAGCAGTCGCCAGGGGGCCAATCAGCCCCAGCATTTT. This sequence encodes CASSRQGANQPQHF.

This clone was detected a few times. This rearrangement joins TRBV4-3 to TRBJ2-4, with D unresolved. The CDR3 is 14 residues long. Germline V CDR1 and CDR2: LGHNA, YSLEER. Trimming shortened V by 0 bases and J by 2 bases, and 5 bases separated the two germline ends. The CDR3 coding sequence is TGCGCCAGCAGCCAAGACTCCTCCAAAAACATTCAGTACTTC. As protein: CASSQDSSKNIQYF.

This rearrangement joins TRBV25-1 to TRBJ2-1; D may be TRBD2 (5 bases). The CDR3 spans 15 residues. Germline-derived CDR1 and CDR2 are MGHDK and SYGVNS. Trimming took off 4 bases at V and 2 bases at J, with 12 bases between the two ends. The CDR3 DNA follows: TGTGCCAGCAGTGTTTTAGGAGGCACCTACAATGAGCAGTTCTTC. Amino acid sequence: CASSVLGGTYNEQFF.

This clone was observed a few times. The V call is TRBV30, the J call TRBJ1-1; no clear D gene. This CDR3 spans 13 amino acids. Germline V lookup: CDR1 GTSNPN, CDR2 SVGIG (reference sequence). The germline V and J ends were trimmed by 3 bases and 0 bases, with 8 bases remaining between them. The DNA for the CDR3 is TGTGCCTGGAGACAGTCCATGAACACTGAAGCTTTCTTT. Translating it yields CAWRQSMNTEAFF. The full variable domain, rest sourced from reference TRBV30 and TRBJ1-1, is SQTIHQWPATLVQPVGSPLSLECTVEGTSNPNLYWYRQAAGRGLQLLFYSVGIGQISSEVPQNLSASRPQDRQFILSSKKLLLSDSGFYLCAWRQSMNTEAFFGQGTRLTVV.

This clone came up a few times. The chain carries TRBV5-1 and TRBJ2-7; 7 bases align to TRBD1. There are 13 residues in the CDR3. In germline, CDR1 is SGHRS, CDR2 YFSETQ. V shed 3 bases, J shed 2 bases, and the junction held 2 bases outside the gene matches. Written as DNA, the CDR3 is TGCGCCAGCAGCTCGGGACAGACCTACGAGCAGTACTTC. Its translation is CASSSGQTYEQYF.

The rearrangement uses TRBV13 and TRBJ2-7; 7 positions agree with TRBD1. Germline V CDR1 and CDR2: PRHDT, FYEKMQ (reference sequence). V dropped 5 bases and J dropped 0; count of bases not matched to a gene: 10. The CDR3 is 16 residues long. CDR3 coding DNA: TGTGCCAGCAGCAAAGACAGGGTGTTCCCCTCCTACGAGCAGTACTTC. It translates to CASSKDRVFPSYEQYF.